The rows below give T cell receptor beta chains drawn from one sample of a study of tumor and adjacent non-tumor tissue in lung cancer. TCRdb reprocessed the multiplex PCR reads with MiXCR, giving one entry per CDR3 protein. Counted here are over 80,000 distinct CDR3 sequences, 80% occurring once; the ten biggest clones make up roughly 29%. The specimen sequenced was distant non-tumor lung tissue. These receptors came from a man between 60 and 70 years old with small cell lung cancer. The CDR3 runs from the conserved cysteine through the conserved F or W. The D gene is left open where the match is weak. Part of the rows lack a size; the others show once, few, many or a class for expanded clones.

D gene	J gene	clone size	V gene	CDR3 DNA	CDR3 protein
.	TRBJ2-3	.	TRBV29-1	TGCAGCGTCGTCCCTGGCGGGTTAAATACGCAGTATTTT	CSVVPGGLNTQYF
.	TRBJ1-1	once	TRBV5-5	TGTGACAGCAGCTTGTCATCGAACGCTGAAGCTTTCTTT	CDSSLSSNAEAFF
.	TRBJ2-7	.	TRBV11-3	TGTGCCAGGAGCCCTTACTCCCGCGTGGGGGATCAGTACTTC	CARSPYSRVGDQYF
.	TRBJ1-1	once	TRBV6-1	TGTGCCAGCAGTGAACGCGGCGAGATTGGGACTGAAGCTTTCTTT	CASSERGEIGTEAFF
.	TRBJ2-7	once	TRBV29-1	TGCATCGCCCGGGACACATCCTACGAGCACTACTTC	CIARDTSYEHYF
.	TRBJ2-3	.	TRBV4-1	TGCGCCAGCAGCCAGAGACGGTGCACAGATACGCAGTATTTT	CASSQRRCTDTQYF
TRBD1	TRBJ1-1	.	TRBV11-2	TGTACCAGCAGCCGAGGACAGGGTGCCCGAACTGGAGCTTTCTTT	CTSSRGQGARTGAFF
.	TRBJ2-6	.	TRBV6-4	TGTGCCAGCAGTGACCGGGAAGGGACTGGGGCCAATGTCCTGACTTTC	CASSDREGTGANVLTF
TRBD2	TRBJ2-3	.	TRBV29-1	TGCAGCGTTGCGAGCGGGAGGGCCACCTTTGCGGATATGCAGTATTTT	CSVASGRATFADMQYF
.	TRBJ2-7	once	TRBV4-1	TGCGCCAGCAGCCAAGTACAGTTCTCCTACGCGCAGTACTTC	CASSQVQFSYAQYF
TRBD2	TRBJ2-2	.	TRBV6-2/TRBV6-3	TGTGCCAGCACCTCTAGCGGCCGTCCGAACACCGGGGACCTGTTTTTT	CASTSSGRPNTGDLFF
.	TRBJ1-1	few	TRBV11-2	TGTGCTAGCAGCTTAATAGGGGGTGTGGGTAGGAACACTGAAGCTTTCTTT	CASSLIGGVGRNTEAFF
.	TRBJ2-7	many	TRBV28	TGTGCCAGCAGTTTAAAATCTGGTGGTGAGCAGTACTTC	CASSLKSGGEQYF
TRBD2	TRBJ2-3	.	TRBV29-1	TGTAGCGCTACCGGGACTAGCGCGACAGATACGCAGTATTTT	CSATGTSATDTQYF
TRBD2	TRBJ2-5	few	TRBV20-1	TGCAGTGCTAGAGATCCCAGCGGGGGGCAAGAGACCCAGTACTTC	CSARDPSGGQETQYF
.	TRBJ2-3	.	TRBV6-2/TRBV6-3	TGTGCCAGCAGTTACCTCTTATCGAACAGGGCAGCAGATACGCAGTATTTT	CASSYLLSNRAADTQYF
.	TRBJ1-1	.	TRBV11-2	TGTGCCAGCAGTCCTTGGGGGGCGAGGAGCACTGAAGCTTTCTTT	CASSPWGARSTEAFF
.	TRBJ2-1	.	TRBV10-2	TGCGTCAGCTGCAAAACTGGCCAGGGTGAGCAGTTCTTC	CVSCKTGQGEQFF
TRBD1	TRBJ1-1	.	TRBV7-9	TGTGCCAGCTGCTTGGGACAGGGGAGTAATGAAGCTTTCTTT	CASCLGQGSNEAFF
.	TRBJ1-1	.	TRBV30	TGTACCTGGAGTGTAGGGGGGGGGGTCAACAATGAAGCTTTCTTT	CTWSVGGGVNNEAFF
TRBD1	TRBJ1-2	.	TRBV7-9	TGTGCCAGCAGCTTATGCGATCGGACAGGGGGCGGAGGCTACACCTTC	CASSLCDRTGGGGYTF
.	TRBJ2-1	.	TRBV29-1	TGCACCTACGCCGGGGCAGACCTAATGTACAAAGAGCAGTTCTTC	CTYAGADLMYKEQFF
.	TRBJ2-3	.	TRBV12-3/TRBV12-4	TGTGCTAGCAGTTTATGGAGCTTGGGAGATACGCAGTATTTT	CASSLWSLGDTQYF
.	TRBJ2-6	.	TRBV5-6	TGTGCCAGTAGCTTGGTTGGGTGGACTCGGGCCAACGTCCCGACTTTC	CASSLVGWTRANVPTF
.	TRBJ2-1	.	TRBV29-1	TGTAGCGTGGACCCCCATAGATGCTCCTACAATGAGCAGTTCTTC	CSVDPHRCSYNEQFF
.	TRBJ1-4	.	TRBV5-5	TGTGCCAGCAGCTTGAGTGGCCTGGGTGAAAAACTGTTTTTT	CASSLSGLGEKLFF
TRBD1	TRBJ1-1	.	TRBV11-2	TGTGCCAGCAGCCGAGTACAGGGGGCCCGAACTGGAGCTTTCTTC	CASSRVQGARTGAFF
.	TRBJ2-7	.	TRBV4-1	TGCGCCAGCGGTTTCGACAGACTCTACGAACGGTACTTC	CASGFDRLYERYF
.	TRBJ2-5	.	TRBV5-1	TGCGCCAGCAGCTTGACAACCAGGGAGACCCAGTACTTC	CASSLTTRETQYF
.	TRBJ2-2	many	TRBV24-1	TGTGCCACCAGGGGAACTGGCACCGGGGAGCTGTTTTTT	CATRGTGTGELFF
.	TRBJ2-2	many	TRBV6-5	TGTGCCAGCAGAACAGGAATATCGAACACCGGGGAGCTGTTTTTT	CASRTGISNTGELFF
.	TRBJ1-1	.	TRBV28	TGTGCCTGCAGTTTCGGGGGGCGCTGGACTGAAGCTTTCTTT	CACSFGGRWTEAFF
.	TRBJ2-2	.	TRBV4-1	TGCGCCAGCAGCAGCAGGGGGGCCTATAACGGGGAGCTGTTGTTC	CASSSRGAYNGELLF
.	TRBJ1-5	.	TRBV19	TGTGCCAGTAGTAAAAGAGGGGATGGCAATCAGCCCCAGCATTTT	CASSKRGDGNQPQHF
.	TRBJ2-5	.	TRBV4-1	TGCACCAGGAGCCGAGATCCCCAAGAGACCCAGTACTTC	CTRSRDPQETQYF
.	TRBJ2-3	.	TRBV4-1	TGCGCCATTAGCCAAGCCCGACTATTCGATACGCAGTATTTT	CAISQARLFDTQYF
.	TRBJ2-5	.	TRBV11-2	TGTGCTAGCAGCTTAGGGATGGAGACCCGGTACTTC	CASSLGMETRYF
TRBD2	TRBJ2-1	.	TRBV6-6	TGTACCAGTAGTATAGCGGGGCGGGGTGAGCAGTTCTTC	CTSSIAGRGEQFF
TRBD1	TRBJ1-5	many	TRBV7-9	TGTGCCAGCAGCAAGGAGACAGGGGGCGGGAATCAGCCCCAGCATTTT	CASSKETGGGNQPQHF
.	TRBJ2-2	.	TRBV4-2	TGTGCCAGCAGCCAAGATTTAGGGGCCAACACCTGGGAGCTGTTTTTT	CASSQDLGANTWELFF
.	TRBJ2-1	.	TRBV6-5	TGTGCCTGCAGTTACTCTGAGGGAGTGGGTAATGAGCAGTCCTTC	CACSYSEGVGNEQSF